Listed below are T cell receptor beta chains from one sample, sequenced in a study of T-cell reconstitution after alpha-beta-depleted transplantation in children. TCRdb reprocessed the PCR reads via MiXCR and lists one record per CDR3 protein. This table holds 600,000 to 700,000 distinct CDR3 sequences, about an eighth found once. The material sequenced was PBMCs, taken before TCRalphabeta/CD19-depleted stem cell transplant. The receptors shown here come from a girl aged 2 to 9 with congenital amegakaryocytic thrombocytopenia, due to receive a stem cell transplant. The CDR3 runs from the conserved cysteine through the conserved F or W. The D gene is left open where the match is weak. Part of the rows lack a size; the others show once, few, many or a class for expanded clones.

J gene,V gene,clone size,D gene,CDR3 protein,CDR3 DNA
TRBJ2-7,TRBV5-5,.,TRBD2,CASSLFSGTVYEQYF,TGTGCCAGCAGCTTGTTTAGCGGGACCGTCTACGAGCAGTACTTC
TRBJ1-2,TRBV21-1,many,.,CASSKKVGSGYTF,TGTGCCAGCAGCAAAAAGGTGGGCAGTGGCTACACCTTC
TRBJ2-7,TRBV18,many,.,CASSPGVAEEQYF,TGTGCCAGCTCACCAGGGGTAGCGGAAGAGCAGTACTTC
TRBJ2-4,TRBV5-1,.,.,CASSPSGIQNIQYF,TGCGCCAGCAGCCCCTCCGGGATCCAGAACATTCAGTACTTC
TRBJ2-7,TRBV6-1,.,TRBD1,CASRVVVGQPVEQYF,TGTGCCAGCAGGGTGGTTGTGGGACAGCCGGTCGAGCAGTACTTC
TRBJ2-1,TRBV10-3,many,.,CAISAGVGYNEQFF,TGTGCCATCAGTGCGGGAGTGGGATACAATGAGCAGTTCTTC
TRBJ1-2,TRBV20-1,many,.,CSASGQIQGYTF,TGCAGTGCTAGTGGGCAAATCCAGGGCTACACCTTC
TRBJ1-4,TRBV7-6,few,.,CASSPRALTGPGTNEKLFF,TGTGCCAGCAGCCCCCGAGCCCTAACAGGGCCGGGAACTAATGAAAAACTGTTTTTT
TRBJ2-3,TRBV12-3/TRBV12-4,few,TRBD1,CASSLGGQGGYTQYF,TGTGCCAGCAGCCTGGGGGGACAGGGGGGATATACGCAGTATTTT
TRBJ2-7,TRBV27,few,TRBD1,CASSLTGLGAYEQYF,TGTGCCAGCAGTTTGACAGGGTTGGGGGCCTACGAGCAGTACTTC
TRBJ1-1,TRBV20-1,few,.,CSASVPFGANTEAFF,TGCAGTGCTAGTGTCCCTTTTGGGGCGAACACTGAAGCTTTCTTT
TRBJ2-1,TRBV5-6,many,TRBD2,CASRLGGINEQFF,TGTGCCAGCAGACTGGGGGGGATCAATGAGCAGTTCTTC
TRBJ2-1,TRBV5-1,many,.,CASSLKQGHRSSYNEQFF,TGCGCCAGCAGCTTGAAGCAGGGGCATAGGAGCTCCTACAATGAGCAGTTCTTC
TRBJ1-5,TRBV7-9,.,.,CASSWGASNQPQHF,TGTGCCAGCAGCTGGGGGGCGTCGAATCAGCCCCAGCATTTT
TRBJ2-1,TRBV29-1,.,.,CSAGLLHNEQFF,TGCAGCGCCGGACTGTTGCACAATGAGCAGTTCTTC
TRBJ2-1,TRBV7-9,many,.,CASSLTHNEQFF,TGCGCCAGCAGCTTGACCCACAATGAGCAGTTCTTC
TRBJ1-1,TRBV10-2,.,TRBD1,CASSVGQGAAEAFF,TGCGCCAGCAGTGTAGGACAGGGGGCCGCTGAAGCTTTCTTT
TRBJ2-1,TRBV5-1,many,TRBD2,CASSSGAGVAYNEQFF,TGCGCCAGCAGCTCAGGAGCGGGAGTGGCCTACAATGAGCAGTTCTTC
TRBJ2-3,TRBV20-1,.,TRBD2,CSASSRTSGTDTQYF,TGCAGTGCTAGTTCCAGGACTAGCGGCACAGATACGCAGTATTTT
TRBJ2-1,TRBV29-1,few,.,CSVEGGGNSGDEQFF,TGCAGCGTTGAAGGAGGCGGGAATAGTGGCGATGAGCAGTTCTTC
TRBJ2-3,TRBV5-1,many,TRBD2,CASSPDTSGYTDTQYF,TGCGCCAGCAGCCCAGATACTAGCGGGTACACAGATACGCAGTATTTT
TRBJ2-1,TRBV18,many,TRBD1,CASSPRQGANNEQFF,TGTGCCAGCTCACCCAGACAGGGGGCAAACAATGAGCAGTTCTTC
TRBJ2-3,TRBV18,.,.,CASGSVRPLNTQYF,TGTGCCAGCGGGTCAGTCCGCCCGCTAAATACGCAGTATTTT